The 6 T cell receptor beta chains below come from one sample, sequenced in a study of cytomegalovirus exposure and HLA in healthy donors. The PCR had 60 Vbeta and 13 Jbeta primers. Measured with immunoSEQ multiplex PCR; TCRdb has only the in-frame clones, and not every one. This table has some 140,000 clones, over 75% appearing once. Sequences were obtained from PBMCs. All receptors come from a woman aged 50 to 60 in good health and CMV-seropositive.

This chain joins TRBV29-1 and TRBJ2-2; 9 bases match TRBD1. Germline CDR1 SQVTM, CDR2 ANQGSEA. CDR3 length equals 15 residues. With V trimmed by 1 base and J by 5 bases, 5 bases remained unmatched. In DNA, the CDR3 is TGCAGCGTTGAAGCAGGAGGGACAGGGACCGGGGAGCTGTTTTTT. Translating gives CSVEAGGTGTGELFF.

This clone was recorded a few times. V usage is TRBV21-1 and J usage is TRBJ1-1; the table's D call, TRBD1, was not checked against the DNA. TRBV21-1 is noted as a pseudogene. CDR3 length: 15 amino acids. CDR3 nucleotides: TGTGCCAGCAGCATTACAGGGTTCCAGAACACTGAAGCTTTCTTT. Amino acid sequence: CASSITGFQNTEAFF.

The rearrangement joins TRBV6-6 to TRBJ2-1; D uncertain. The V and J ends lost 9 bases and 0 bases respectively, with 9 bases between them. The CDR3 runs 13 residues. CDR1 is MNHNY and CDR2 is SVGAGI in the germline V gene (reference sequence). The CDR3 DNA sequence: TGTGCCAGTGCCCCTAGCTCCTACAATGAGCAGTTCTTC. Amino acids: CASAPSSYNEQFF.

This chain links TRBV2 with TRBJ2-4; TRBD2 aligns across 15 bases. Germline assignment: CDR1 SNHLY and CDR2 FYNNEI. V was clipped by 6 bases and J by 6 bases; unmatched bases: 21. The CDR3 has 21 residues. The CDR3 DNA sequence: TGTGCCAGCAGGCCTTTCCCTTTTCGGACTAGCGGGGGGGCCGCTAGAAACATTCAGTACTTC. This sequence encodes CASRPFPFRTSGGAARNIQYF.

The rearrangement links TRBV6-1 to TRBJ2-3; weak D call: TRBD1 (5 bases). The V end was cut by 2 bases, the J end by 0 bases, with 12 bases between. CDR3 length: 16 residues. Looked up from germline, CDR1 is MNHNS and CDR2 is SASEGT. In DNA, the CDR3 is TGTGCCAGCAGTGAACAGGGTACTTTTAGCACAGATACGCAGTATTTT. Protein: CASSEQGTFSTDTQYF.

The genes are TRBV15 and TRBJ2-3, with unresolved D. The germline V gene has CDR1 LNHNV and CDR2 YYDKDF (reference sequence). V lost 8 bases to trimming and J lost 3 bases, with 9 bases between them. The CDR3 contains 12 residues. The CDR3 is CATSRFTDTQYF. The CDR3 DNA follows: TGTGCCACCTCCCGGTTTACAGATACGCAGTATTTT.